These T cell receptor beta chains were read from a single sample in a study of T cells in narcolepsy. Method: immunoSEQ multiplex PCR; TCRdb's copy keeps in-frame clones and lacks some. The table includes around 28,000 clones, roughly 78% detected once. Material for sequencing was CD45RA- memory CD4+ T cells from PBMCs. These receptors came from a human donor with narcolepsy. The conserved cysteine and the conserved F or W are not part of the CDR3 here.

v_gene,j_gene,CDR3aa
TRBV5-4,TRBJ2-1,ASSSGQGSRYNEQF
TRBV6-5,TRBJ2-2,ASLAEGELF
TRBV7-8,TRBJ2-5,ASSLAQETQY
TRBV5-1,TRBJ2-7,ASSLGQGGYEQY
TRBV4-1,TRBJ2-5,ASSPSFERETQY
TRBV5-1,TRBJ1-6,ASSRSRTGGDSPLH
TRBV19,TRBJ2-5,ASSDVAGGRETQY
TRBV10-3,TRBJ1-6,AINLRDRENSPLH
TRBV9,TRBJ1-1,ASSLTGLPEAF
TRBV7-4,TRBJ2-2,ASSPPDTGELF